A selection of T cell receptor beta chains follows, all from one sample in a study of shared clonotypes between healthy human individuals. Using immunoSEQ multiplex PCR, the repertoire was profiled, and TCRdb retains in-frame clones only, with some absent. The sample has about 1.5 million clones; 95% to 99% are singletons. The source material was naive CD4+ T cells sorted from blood. All receptors come from a man aged 25-45 years in good health. The CDR3 runs from the conserved cysteine through the conserved F or W. The D gene is left open where the match is weak. The size field is filled for only some rows; it gives once, few, many or a size class.

TRBJ2-2 | TRBD1 | NA | TRBV18 | TGTGCCAGCTCACCAGCTCATCGGACAGGGGATGTCGGGGAGCTGTTTTTT | CASSPAHRTGDVGELFF
TRBJ2-3 | TRBD1 | NA | TRBV7-6 | TGTGCCAGCAGCTTAGCGAAGGGGGCTAGAGATACGCAGTATTTT | CASSLAKGARDTQYF
TRBJ2-5 | NA | NA | TRBV5-1 | TGCGCCAGCAGCCTCCTTCAAGAGACCCAGTACTTC | CASSLLQETQYF
TRBJ1-4 | NA | NA | TRBV5-1 | TGCGCCAGCAGCCCGGGTGGAGGGGGTAATGAAAAACTGTTTTTT | CASSPGGGGNEKLFF
TRBJ1-1 | NA | NA | TRBV5-5 | TGTGCCAGCAGCGCTTTAACAGGGAACACTGAAGCTTTCTTT | CASSALTGNTEAFF
TRBJ1-5 | NA | NA | TRBV7-2 | TGTGCCAGCAGCCCGATTGTGGCCGGTCAGCCCCAGCATTTT | CASSPIVAGQPQHF
TRBJ2-7 | TRBD1 | NA | TRBV30 | TGTGCCTGGAGTGTCGGGGTGCCGGGACAGGGAAGCTACGAGCAGTACTTC | CAWSVGVPGQGSYEQYF
TRBJ2-7 | TRBD1 | NA | TRBV18 | TGTGCCAGCTCACCCCTACAGGACAGGGGAAGTAGCGAGCAGTACTTC | CASSPLQDRGSSEQYF
TRBJ1-4 | NA | once | TRBV14 | TGTGCCAGCAGCCAAGACGGCGAAAAACTGTTTTTT | CASSQDGEKLFF
TRBJ1-1 | TRBD1 | NA | TRBV6-1 | TGTGCCAGCAGTGAGGCCGGGACAGGGGTTCTCGCTTTCTTT | CASSEAGTGVLAFF
TRBJ2-1 | TRBD2 | NA | TRBV7-6 | TGTGCCAGCAGCCGGGACTATCAATACAATGAGCAGTTCTTC | CASSRDYQYNEQFF
TRBJ2-7 | TRBD2 | NA | TRBV27 | TGTGCCAGCAGGGATCAAATAGCGGGAGCGTCCTCCTACGAGCAGTACTTC | CASRDQIAGASSYEQYF
TRBJ2-7 | TRBD2 | NA | TRBV5-1 | TGCGCCAGCACCTATCAAACCCCGGGACTAGCGGGAATTCAGAGCTACGAGCAGTACTTC | CASTYQTPGLAGIQSYEQYF
TRBJ2-7 | TRBD2 | NA | TRBV7-2 | TGTGCCAGCAGCTTAGCCCCGAAGGGACTAGCGTCGTACGAGCAGTACTTC | CASSLAPKGLASYEQYF
TRBJ1-1 | TRBD1 | once | TRBV25-1 | TGTGCCAGCAGTGATTCAGGGGGTAAAGCTTTCTTT | CASSDSGGKAFF
TRBJ2-2 | TRBD1 | NA | TRBV6-1 | TGTGCCAGCAGTGAAGTCGGAAGGGGGCTCGGCACCGGGGAGCTGTTTTTT | CASSEVGRGLGTGELFF
TRBJ1-2 | NA | NA | TRBV5-4 | TGTGCCAGCAGCTTGCGGTTTGAACAGGGTGGATATGGCTACACCTTC | CASSLRFEQGGYGYTF
TRBJ1-2 | TRBD1 | NA | TRBV4-2 | TGTGCCAGCAGCCATTCACCGGGACAGGGGATAAACTATGGCTACACCTTC | CASSHSPGQGINYGYTF
TRBJ2-5 | NA | NA | TRBV2 | TGTGCCAGCAGTGAAGCAACAGGGTCGGAGACCCAGTACTTC | CASSEATGSETQYF
TRBJ2-5 | NA | NA | TRBV5-1 | TGCGCCAGCAGCTTGGGGCAGGGTCGGTCGGCCCAGTACTTC | CASSLGQGRSAQYF
TRBJ2-7 | NA | NA | TRBV23-1 | TGCGCCAGCAGTCAACCCCGCAGGGGCGCCAGCTACGAGCAGTACTTC | CASSQPRRGASYEQYF
TRBJ1-4 | NA | NA | TRBV4-1 | TGCGCCAGCAGCCAAGAACAGGGATTTAAAGCTGAAAAACTGTTTTTT | CASSQEQGFKAEKLFF
TRBJ1-2 | TRBD1 | NA | TRBV18 | TGTGCCAGCTCATCGCCAGGGGGCACTGGCTACACCTTC | CASSSPGGTGYTF
TRBJ2-1 | TRBD2 | NA | TRBV5-4 | TGTGCCAGCAGCTTGGGCCTAGCGGGAGGAGCCTACAATGAGCAGTTCTTC | CASSLGLAGGAYNEQFF
TRBJ2-1 | TRBD2 | NA | TRBV4-2 | TGTGCCAGCAGCCAAGTAGCGGGAGGGTCCTACAATGAGCAGTTCTTC | CASSQVAGGSYNEQFF
TRBJ1-4 | TRBD1 | NA | TRBV28 | TGTGCCAGCAGTTCCCCTCCGACAGGGGGCGGGGAAAAACTGTTTTTT | CASSSPPTGGGEKLFF
TRBJ1-4 | NA | NA | TRBV9 | TGTGCCAGCTCGCGGGTGGCAACTAATGAAAAACTGTTTTTT | CASSRVATNEKLFF
TRBJ2-7 | NA | NA | TRBV29-1 | TGCAGCGGGGGTGGAGGGGGCCCTCCCTACGAGCAGTACTTC | CSGGGGGPPYEQYF
TRBJ2-1 | TRBD2 | NA | TRBV7-3 | TGTGCCAGCAGCCCCTTACTAGCGACCTACAATGAGCAGTTCTTC | CASSPLLATYNEQFF
TRBJ1-5 | NA | NA | TRBV6-5 | TGTGCCAGTTCAGGGGGCAATCAGCCCCAGCATTTT | CASSGGNQPQHF
TRBJ1-2 | NA | NA | TRBV28 | TGTGCCAGCAGCCGAGACTGGACTAACCGCTATGGCTACACCTTC | CASSRDWTNRYGYTF